This T cell receptor (beta chain) was identified during a study of CD8 T cells in ankylosing spondylitis. Study-level findings and limits: A TCR beta motif of about eight highly homologous variants appeared characteristic of ankylosing spondylitis blood.

V was cut by 6 bases and J by 4 bases, with 15 bases left in between. This CDR3 comprises 15 residues. Libraries of TCR beta came from quantitative 5'-RACE with molecular barcodes. TCRdb ran MiXCR on the 5' RACE reads and lists one entry per CDR3 protein. The data contain some 800,000 distinct CDR3 sequences, 12% of them singletons. Worth noting for this clonotype: Antigen specificity is unknown.

Sequenced: blood, either unsorted or a sorted T cell fraction (not recorded which). V is TRBV12-3 or TRBV12-4 and J is TRBJ1-4, with D perhaps matching TRBD1 (6 bases). This receptor was obtained from a male donor with ankylosing spondylitis. The CDR3 DNA follows: TGTGCCAGCAGCGATAAGACAGGATATAATGAAAAACTGTTTTTT. This sequence encodes CASSDKTGYNEKLFF.